Listed here are 20 T cell receptor beta chains from one sample, sequenced in a study of identical twins. One entry per CDR3 protein results from TCRdb running MiXCR on the 5' RACE reads. The sample includes around 450,000 distinct CDR3 sequences, around 14% seen only once; the top ten take around 0.52%. These data were also filed under a second study, of yellow fever vaccine responses in identical twins.

What was sequenced was CD4+ T cells sorted from blood. The receptors here all came from a woman younger than 35 in good health.

V usage is TRBV4-1 and J usage is TRBJ2-7; D is undetermined. The V gene's germline CDR1 is MGHRA and CDR2 YSYEKL. Trimming took 1 base from V and 3 from J, leaving 10 bases between them. The length of the CDR3 is 14 residues. CDR3 DNA: TGCGCCAGCAGCCAAGTGGCGGCCCGCTACGAGCAGTACTTC. This encodes CASSQVAARYEQYF.

This clonotype appeared a few times. This chain links TRBV18 with TRBJ2-5, with 7 bases lining up with TRBD2. Trimming cost V 5 bases and J 1 base; bases outside gene matches: 7. Germline assignment: CDR1 KGHSH and CDR2 LQKENI. The CDR3 runs to 15 residues. The CDR3 DNA reads as TGTGCCAGCTCATCAGATCGGACTAGCCAAGAGACCCAGTACTTC. This gives the protein CASSSDRTSQETQYF.

This clonotype was counted only a few times. The chain couples TRBV18 to TRBJ2-7; tentative D call: TRBD1 (6 bases). The germline gives CDR1 KGHSH, CDR2 LQKENI. V was cut by 4 bases and J by 5 bases, with 15 bases left in between. This CDR3 has 14 residues. The CDR3 bases are TGTGCCAGCTCACAGATCACAGGGTTCAACGAGCAGTACTTC. Amino acid sequence: CASSQITGFNEQYF.

The chain carries TRBV2 and TRBJ2-5; tentatively, D is TRBD1 (6 bases). This CDR3 spans 13 amino acids. V lost 4 bases, J lost 7 bases, and 13 bases lay in between. Looked up from germline, CDR1 is SNHLY and CDR2 is FYNNEI. CDR3 sequence reads: CASSGVQGRTQYF. CDR3 nucleotides: TGTGCCAGCAGTGGAGTCCAGGGGAGGACCCAGTACTTC.

This clonotype was detected once. J is TRBJ2-7 and V is TRBV7-9, with D perhaps assigned TRBD1 or TRBD2 (5 bases each). The CDR3 consists of 14 residues. Germline CDR1 and CDR2: SEHNR and FQNEAQ (reference sequence). V was pared by 0 bases and J by 3 bases, with 9 bases between. The CDR3, as DNA: TGTGCCAGCAGCTTAGCGATGGGGGACTACGAGCAGTACTTC. Translated: CASSLAMGDYEQYF.

This clonotype was recorded a few times. This rearrangement joins TRBV9 to TRBJ2-7; D is ambiguous. This CDR3 region has 14 residues. V shed 2 bases and J shed 0 bases, with 9 bases lying between them. Germline CDR1 SGDLS, CDR2 YYNGEE. CDR3 DNA: TGTGCCAGCAGCGTTGGGCCCCCCTCCTACGAGCAGTACTTC. It encodes CASSVGPPSYEQYF.

The CDR3 DNA follows: TGTGCCAGCAGTGCCCGGGCCTTCTCCTACGAGCAGTACTTC. The encoded protein is CASSARAFSYEQYF. The chain links TRBV12-3 or TRBV12-4 to TRBJ2-7, with D hard to call. The CDR3 consists of 14 residues. V shed 5 bases and J shed 0 bases, with 11 bases lying between them.

This clonotype was seen ten or more times. This chain links TRBV20-1 with TRBJ2-1, with 11 bases aligning to TRBD2. With 3 bases clipped from V and 4 bases from J, the junction kept 2 bases outside the gene matches. Germline CDR1 DFQATT, CDR2 SNEGSKA (reference sequence). The CDR3 has 14 residues. CDR3 in DNA: TGCAGTGCTAGTGGACTAGCGGGTTACAATGAGCAGTTCTTC. It translates to CSASGLAGYNEQFF.

This clonotype has a handful of counts. The chain joins TRBV21-1 to TRBJ2-5. TRBV21-1 is shown as a pseudogene. CDR3 length: 14 residues. The CDR3 region has the DNA TGTGCCAGCAGCGCAGGAACGGTTCAGGAGACCCAGTACTTC. Translated, it gives CASSAGTVQETQYF.

In this sample, this clonotype turned up many times. V is TRBV3-1 and J is TRBJ1-5; D unclear. Germline CDR1 and CDR2: LGHDT and YNNKEL (reference sequence). The CDR3 consists of 14 residues. Trimming removed 0 bases from V and 4 bases from J, with 7 bases in between. The CDR3 loop reads CASSQDLGNQPQHF. The DNA of the CDR3 is TGTGCCAGCAGCCAAGATCTCGGGAATCAGCCCCAGCATTTT.

CDR3 sequence: CASSGGLEQYF. For the CDR3, the DNA is TGTGCCAGCAGTGGGGGCCTCGAGCAGTACTTC. The rearrangement links TRBV6-1 to TRBJ2-7; a weak D match, TRBD1 (5 bases). V was shortened by 4 bases and J by 6 bases, with 7 bases between the two germline ends. The germline gives CDR1 MNHNS, CDR2 SASEGT. The CDR3 is 11 amino acids.

The rearrangement uses TRBV5-1 and TRBJ2-5, with no clear D. The CDR3 is 15 residues long. Germline-derived CDR1 and CDR2 are SGHRS and YFSETQ. Trimming stripped 0 bases from V and 2 bases from J, with 11 bases between. This CDR3 is CASSLAGTTQETQYF. CDR3 DNA: TGCGCCAGCAGCTTGGCCGGAACCACACAAGAGACCCAGTACTTC. The complete variable domain, with remaining parts taken from reference TRBV5-1 and TRBJ2-5, reads KAGVTQTPRYLIKTRGQQVTLSCSPISGHRSVSWYQQTPGQGLQFLFEYFSETQRNKGNFPGRFSGRQFSNSRSEMNVSTLELGDSALYLCASSLAGTTQETQYFGPGTRLLVL.

The chain uses TRBV28 and TRBJ2-1, with 7 positions matching TRBD2. This CDR3 has 14 residues. The V gene's germline CDR1 is MDHEN and CDR2 SYDVKM. V was clipped by 4 bases and J by 8 bases; unmatched bases: 8. The CDR3 is CASSWAGEVHEQFF. The CDR3 DNA follows: TGTGCCAGCAGTTGGGCGGGAGAGGTCCATGAGCAGTTCTTC. Full variable domain (missing parts from reference TRBV28 and TRBJ2-1): DVKVTQSSRYLVKRTGEKVFLECVQDMDHENMFWYRQDPGLGLRLIYFSYDVKMKEKGDIPEGYSVSREKKERFSLILESASTNQTSMYLCASSWAGEVHEQFFGPGTRLTVL.

In the case of this clonotype: The germline gene is not matched at one end of the junction; a read error may be the cause. This sequence joins TRBV20-1 and TRBJ2-5; TRBD2 matches at 13 bases. Germline values: CDR1 DFQATT, CDR2 SNEGSKA (reference sequence). There are 16 residues in the CDR3. The CDR3 DNA sequence: TGCTGTGCTAGAGATCGGACTAGCGGGAGCTGGGAGACCCAGTACTTC. Its protein is CCARDRTSGSWETQYF.

This clonotype was picked up a small number of times. This chain links TRBV21-1 with TRBJ1-5; the D segment call TRBD1 is taken from the table without a DNA check. TRBV21-1 constitutes a pseudogene. The CDR3 contains 17 residues. CDR3 nucleotides: TGTGCCAGCAGCCTCCGGGACAGGGGGCTTCTTAGTCAGCCCCAGCATTTT. This translates into CASSLRDRGLLSQPQHF.

This clonotype was observed at least ten times. CDR3 sequence (DNA): TGTGCCAGCACAATGACAGGGCGCGAGCAGTACTTC. Its translation is CASTMTGREQYF. This chain uses TRBV12-3 or TRBV12-4 with TRBJ2-7; 7 nucleotides agree with TRBD1. V lost 7 bases and J lost 6; bases outside the gene matches: 6. There are 12 residues in the CDR3.

This clonotype was detected a few times. The genes are TRBV6-1 and TRBJ2-3, with D possibly matching TRBD1 (6 bases). Germline CDR1 MNHNS, CDR2 SASEGT. CDR3 length: 15 amino acids. V was trimmed by 6 bases and J by 4 bases, leaving 17 bases between them. The CDR3 coding sequence is TGTGCCAGCAGAGGACGCAGGGGCTTCCCAGATACGCAGTATTTT. Translation: CASRGRRGFPDTQYF.

The chain uses TRBV29-1 and TRBJ2-7, with 14 positions matching TRBD2. Germline V CDR1 and CDR2: SQVTM, ANQGSEA. CDR3 length: 14 amino acids. V was clipped by 3 bases and J by 4 bases; unmatched bases: 2. Here the CDR3 DNA reads TGCAGCGTTGAGGGACTAGCGGGAGTATACGAGCAGTACTTC. Its translation is CSVEGLAGVYEQYF.

CDR3 protein: CASRRDRAVGSPLHF. For the CDR3, the DNA is TGTGCCAGCAGACGGGACAGGGCGGTTGGATCACCCCTCCACTTT. The V call is TRBV6-2 or TRBV6-3, the J call TRBJ1-6; 9 bases are shared with TRBD1. The CDR3 is 15 amino acids. Germline trimming cut 6 bases from V and 10 bases from J; bases unmatched to any gene: 10. Germline CDR1 reads MNHEY; CDR2 reads SVGEGT.

The V and J genes are TRBV5-6 and TRBJ2-5; 10 bases are a match to TRBD1. J was trimmed by 4 bases and V by 2 bases; bases with no gene match: 5. Germline V gene lookup returns CDR1 SGHDT and CDR2 YYEEEE. CDR3 length: 15 amino acids. Here the CDR3 DNA reads TGTGCCAGCAGCTTACCGGGACAGGGGACAGAGACCCAGTACTTC. It is translated as CASSLPGQGTETQYF.